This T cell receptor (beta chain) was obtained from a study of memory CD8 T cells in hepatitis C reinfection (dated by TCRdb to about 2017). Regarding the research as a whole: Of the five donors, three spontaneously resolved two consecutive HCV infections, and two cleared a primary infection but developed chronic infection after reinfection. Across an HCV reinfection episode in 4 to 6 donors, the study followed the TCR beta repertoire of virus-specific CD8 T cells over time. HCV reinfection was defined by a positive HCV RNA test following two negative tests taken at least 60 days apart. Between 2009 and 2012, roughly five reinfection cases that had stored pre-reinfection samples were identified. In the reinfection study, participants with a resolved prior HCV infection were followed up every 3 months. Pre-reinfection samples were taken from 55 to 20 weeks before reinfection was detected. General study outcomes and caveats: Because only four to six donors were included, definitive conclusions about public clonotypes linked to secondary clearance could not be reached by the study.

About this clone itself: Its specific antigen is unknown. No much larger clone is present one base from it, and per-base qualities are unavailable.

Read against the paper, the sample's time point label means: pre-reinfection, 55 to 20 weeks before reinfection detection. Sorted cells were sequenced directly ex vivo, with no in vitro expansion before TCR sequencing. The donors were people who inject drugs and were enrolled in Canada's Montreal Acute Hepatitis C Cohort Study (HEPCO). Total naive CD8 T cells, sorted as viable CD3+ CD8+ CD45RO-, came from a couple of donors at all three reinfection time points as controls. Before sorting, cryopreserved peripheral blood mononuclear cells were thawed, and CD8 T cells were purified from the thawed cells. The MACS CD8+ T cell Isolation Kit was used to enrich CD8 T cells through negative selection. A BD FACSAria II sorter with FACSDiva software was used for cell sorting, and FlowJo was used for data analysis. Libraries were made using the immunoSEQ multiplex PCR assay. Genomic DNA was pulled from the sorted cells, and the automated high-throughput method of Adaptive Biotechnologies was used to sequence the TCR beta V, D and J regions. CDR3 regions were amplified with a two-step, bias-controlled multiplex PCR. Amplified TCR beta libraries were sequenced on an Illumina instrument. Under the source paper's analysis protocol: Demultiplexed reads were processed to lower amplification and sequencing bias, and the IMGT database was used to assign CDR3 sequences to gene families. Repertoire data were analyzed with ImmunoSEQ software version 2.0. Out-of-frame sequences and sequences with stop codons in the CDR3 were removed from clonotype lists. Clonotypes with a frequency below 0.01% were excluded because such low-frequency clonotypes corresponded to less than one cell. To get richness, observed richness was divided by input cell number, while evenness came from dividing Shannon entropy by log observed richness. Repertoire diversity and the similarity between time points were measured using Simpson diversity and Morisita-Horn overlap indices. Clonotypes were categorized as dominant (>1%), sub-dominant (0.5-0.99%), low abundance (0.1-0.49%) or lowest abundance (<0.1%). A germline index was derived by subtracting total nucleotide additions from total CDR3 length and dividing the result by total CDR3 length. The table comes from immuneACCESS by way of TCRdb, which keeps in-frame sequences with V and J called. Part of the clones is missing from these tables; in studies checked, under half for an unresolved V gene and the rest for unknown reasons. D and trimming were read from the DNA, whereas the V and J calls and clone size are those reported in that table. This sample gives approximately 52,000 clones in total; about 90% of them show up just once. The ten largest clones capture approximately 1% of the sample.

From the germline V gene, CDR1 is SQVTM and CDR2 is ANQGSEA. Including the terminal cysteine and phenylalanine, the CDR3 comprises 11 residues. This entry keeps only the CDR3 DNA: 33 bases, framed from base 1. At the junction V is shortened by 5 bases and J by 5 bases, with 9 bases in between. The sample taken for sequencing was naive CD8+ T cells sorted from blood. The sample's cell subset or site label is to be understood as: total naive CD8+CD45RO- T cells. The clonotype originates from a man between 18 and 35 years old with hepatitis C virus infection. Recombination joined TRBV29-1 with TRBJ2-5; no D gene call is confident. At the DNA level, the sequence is TGCAGCGTTAATATAGAGGAGACCCAGTACTTC. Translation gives CSVNIEETQYF.